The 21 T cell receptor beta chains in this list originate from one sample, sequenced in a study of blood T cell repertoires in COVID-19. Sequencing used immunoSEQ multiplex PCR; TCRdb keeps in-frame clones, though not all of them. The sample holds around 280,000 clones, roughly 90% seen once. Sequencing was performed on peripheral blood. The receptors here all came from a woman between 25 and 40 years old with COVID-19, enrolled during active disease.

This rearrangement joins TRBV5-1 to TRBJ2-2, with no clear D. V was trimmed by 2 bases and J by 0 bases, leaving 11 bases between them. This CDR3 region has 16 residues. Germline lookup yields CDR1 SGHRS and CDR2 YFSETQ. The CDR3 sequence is CASSFLAVTNTGELFF. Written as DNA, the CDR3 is TGCGCCAGCAGCTTCCTCGCGGTAACGAACACCGGGGAGCTGTTTTTT.

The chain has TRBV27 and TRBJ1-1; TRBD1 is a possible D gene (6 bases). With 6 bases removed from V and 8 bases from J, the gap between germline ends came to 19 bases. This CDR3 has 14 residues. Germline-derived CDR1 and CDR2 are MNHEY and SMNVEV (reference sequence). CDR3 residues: CASSSHQTGTEAFF. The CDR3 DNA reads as TGTGCCAGCAGCTCCCACCAAACCGGGACAGAAGCTTTCTTT.

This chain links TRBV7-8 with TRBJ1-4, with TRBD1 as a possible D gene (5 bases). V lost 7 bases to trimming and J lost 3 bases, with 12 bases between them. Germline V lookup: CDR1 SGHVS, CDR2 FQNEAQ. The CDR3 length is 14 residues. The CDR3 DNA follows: TGTGCCAGCACCCAAGGGGCGTCTAATGAAAAACTGTTTTTT. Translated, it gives CASTQGASNEKLFF.

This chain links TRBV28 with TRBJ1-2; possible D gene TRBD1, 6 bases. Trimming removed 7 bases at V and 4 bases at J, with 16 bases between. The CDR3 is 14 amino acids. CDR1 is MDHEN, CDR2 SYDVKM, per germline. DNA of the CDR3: TGTGCCAGCAAGGCCAGGGGTACGGGCTATGGCTACACCTTC. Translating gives CASKARGTGYGYTF.

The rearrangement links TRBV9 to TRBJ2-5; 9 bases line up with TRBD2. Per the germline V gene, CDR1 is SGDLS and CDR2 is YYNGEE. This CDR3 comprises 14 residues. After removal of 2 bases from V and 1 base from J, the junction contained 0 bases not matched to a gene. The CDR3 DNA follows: TGTGCCAGCAGCGTGACTAGCGGCCAAGAGACCCAGTACTTC. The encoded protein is CASSVTSGQETQYF.

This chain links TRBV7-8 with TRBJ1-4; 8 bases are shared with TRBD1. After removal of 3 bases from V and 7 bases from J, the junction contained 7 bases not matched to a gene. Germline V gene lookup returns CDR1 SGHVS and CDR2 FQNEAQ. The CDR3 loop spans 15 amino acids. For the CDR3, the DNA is TGTGCCAGCAGCTTGTCAGGGGGCGCGGGTGAAAAACTGTTTTTT. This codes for CASSLSGGAGEKLFF.

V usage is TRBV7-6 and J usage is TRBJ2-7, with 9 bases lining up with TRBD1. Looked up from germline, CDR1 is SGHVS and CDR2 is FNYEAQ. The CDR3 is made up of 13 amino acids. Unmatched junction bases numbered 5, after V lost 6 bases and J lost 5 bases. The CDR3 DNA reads TGTGCCAGCAGTTCCCGGGACAGGGACGAGCAGTACTTC. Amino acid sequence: CASSSRDRDEQYF.

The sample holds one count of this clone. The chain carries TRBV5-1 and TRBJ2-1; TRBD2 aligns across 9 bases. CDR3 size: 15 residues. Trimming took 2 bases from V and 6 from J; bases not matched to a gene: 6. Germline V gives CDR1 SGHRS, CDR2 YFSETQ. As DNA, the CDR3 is TGCGCCAGCAGCTTCTCAGCGGGGGGAGGCAATGAGCAGTTCTTC. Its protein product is CASSFSAGGGNEQFF.

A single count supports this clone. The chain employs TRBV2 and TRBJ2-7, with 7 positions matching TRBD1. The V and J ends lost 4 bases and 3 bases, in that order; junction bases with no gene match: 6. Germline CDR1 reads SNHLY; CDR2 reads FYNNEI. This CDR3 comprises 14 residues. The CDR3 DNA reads TGTGCCAGCAGTGGGGACAGAAATAACTACGAGCAGTACTTC. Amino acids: CASSGDRNNYEQYF.

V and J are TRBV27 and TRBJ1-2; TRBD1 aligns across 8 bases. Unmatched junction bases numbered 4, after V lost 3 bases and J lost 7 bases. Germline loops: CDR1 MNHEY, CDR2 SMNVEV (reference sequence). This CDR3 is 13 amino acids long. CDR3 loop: CASSFRGRSGYTF. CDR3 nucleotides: TGTGCCAGCAGTTTCAGGGGGCGCAGTGGCTACACCTTC.

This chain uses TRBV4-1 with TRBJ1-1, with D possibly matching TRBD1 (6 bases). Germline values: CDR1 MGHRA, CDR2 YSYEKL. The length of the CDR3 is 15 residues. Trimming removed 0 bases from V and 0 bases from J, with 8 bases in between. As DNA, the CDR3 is TGCGCCAGCAGCCAAGAATGGGGGCTGAACACTGAAGCTTTCTTT. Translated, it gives CASSQEWGLNTEAFF.

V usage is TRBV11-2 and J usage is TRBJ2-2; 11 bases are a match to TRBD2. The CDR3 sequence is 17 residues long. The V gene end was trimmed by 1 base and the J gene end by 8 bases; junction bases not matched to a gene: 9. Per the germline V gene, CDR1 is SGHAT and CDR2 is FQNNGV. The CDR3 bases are TGTGCCAGCAGCTTAGTTCGGATAGCGGGAGGGCAGGGGGAGCTGTTTTTT. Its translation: CASSLVRIAGGQGELFF.

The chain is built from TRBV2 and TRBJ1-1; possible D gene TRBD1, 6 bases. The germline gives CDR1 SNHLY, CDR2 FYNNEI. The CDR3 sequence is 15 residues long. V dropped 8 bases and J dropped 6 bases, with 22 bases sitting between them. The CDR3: CASSIRAGATSEAFF. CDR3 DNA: TGTGCCAGCTCCATTCGGGCAGGGGCCACTTCTGAAGCTTTCTTT.

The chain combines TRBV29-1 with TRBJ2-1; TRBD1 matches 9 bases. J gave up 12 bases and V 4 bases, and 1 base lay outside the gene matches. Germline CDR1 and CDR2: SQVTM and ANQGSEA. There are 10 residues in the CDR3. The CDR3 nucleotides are TGCAGCGTTGCGGGACAGGGGCAGTTCTTC. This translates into CSVAGQGQFF.

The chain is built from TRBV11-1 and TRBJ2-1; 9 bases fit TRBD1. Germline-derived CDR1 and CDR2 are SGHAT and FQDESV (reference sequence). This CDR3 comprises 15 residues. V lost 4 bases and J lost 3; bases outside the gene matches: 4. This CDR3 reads CASSYHRGHYNEQFF. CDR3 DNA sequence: TGTGCCAGCAGCTACCACAGGGGGCACTACAATGAGCAGTTCTTC.

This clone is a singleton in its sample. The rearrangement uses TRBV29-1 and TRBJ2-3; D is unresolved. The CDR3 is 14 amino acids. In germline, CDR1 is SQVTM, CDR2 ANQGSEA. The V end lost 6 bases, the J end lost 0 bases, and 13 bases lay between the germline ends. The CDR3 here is CSVRRVSSTDTQYF. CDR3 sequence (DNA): TGCAGCGTCCGACGGGTGTCTAGCACAGATACGCAGTATTTT.

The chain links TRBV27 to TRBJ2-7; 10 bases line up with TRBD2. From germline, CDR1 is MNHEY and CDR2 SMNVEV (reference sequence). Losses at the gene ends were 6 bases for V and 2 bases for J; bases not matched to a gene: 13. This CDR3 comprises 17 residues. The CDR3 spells CASSPHPSGSHPYEQYF. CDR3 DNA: TGTGCCAGCAGCCCTCATCCTAGCGGGAGCCATCCCTACGAGCAGTACTTC.

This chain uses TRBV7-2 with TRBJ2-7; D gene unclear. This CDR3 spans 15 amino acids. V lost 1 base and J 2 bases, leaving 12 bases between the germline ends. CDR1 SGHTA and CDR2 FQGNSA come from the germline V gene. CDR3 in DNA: TGTGCCAGCAGCTTAGATTCCGGGTCCCCCTACGAGCAGTACTTC. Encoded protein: CASSLDSGSPYEQYF.

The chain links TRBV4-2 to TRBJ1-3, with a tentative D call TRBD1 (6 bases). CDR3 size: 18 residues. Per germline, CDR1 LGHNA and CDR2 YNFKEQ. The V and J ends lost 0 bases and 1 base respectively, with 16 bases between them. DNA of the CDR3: TGTGCCAGCAGCCAAGATCCGGCAGGGGCGAAGTCTGGAAACACCATATATTTT. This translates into CASSQDPAGAKSGNTIYF.

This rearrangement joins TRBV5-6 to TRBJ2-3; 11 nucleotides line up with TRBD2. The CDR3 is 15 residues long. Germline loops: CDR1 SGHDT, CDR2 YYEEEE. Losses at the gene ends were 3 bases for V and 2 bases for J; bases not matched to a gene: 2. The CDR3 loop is CASSWGLADTDTQYF. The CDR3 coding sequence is TGTGCCAGCAGCTGGGGACTAGCGGACACAGATACGCAGTATTTT.

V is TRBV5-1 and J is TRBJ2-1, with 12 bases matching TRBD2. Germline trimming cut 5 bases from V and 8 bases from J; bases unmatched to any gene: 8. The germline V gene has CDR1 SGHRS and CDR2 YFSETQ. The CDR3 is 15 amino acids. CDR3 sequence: CASRPGLAGLDEQFF. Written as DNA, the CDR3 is TGCGCCAGCAGGCCGGGACTAGCGGGTTTAGATGAGCAGTTCTTC.